The clone carrying this T cell receptor (beta chain) was recorded many times. The CDR3 spans 13 residues. V gave up 3 bases and J gave up 2 bases, with 8 bases separating them. Germline assignment: CDR1 DFQATT and CDR2 SNEGSKA (reference sequence). In the original workflow: Amplification from reference gene primers served as the basis for estimated nucleated cell counts. Repertoires were generated with immunoSEQ multiplex PCR, while TCRdb's copy carries only in-frame clones and drops some. V and J calls and clone size are copied from that table; D and trimming were computed from the DNA. The data contain 250,000 to 300,000 clones, around 79% of them singletons. These data originate in a study of blood T cell repertoires in COVID-19. Study details: The United States, Italy and Spain were the sources of the acute and convalescent COVID-19 samples. T cells, B-cell-depleted T cells, or PBMCs supplied cDNA or gDNA.

This chain connects TRBV20-1 to TRBJ1-5; D not certain. Specimen: peripheral blood. The receptor was derived from an elderly woman with acute or convalescent COVID-19. The CDR3 DNA is TGCAGTGCTAGTACTCCGGGCAATCAGCCCCAGCATTTT. Translated: CSASTPGNQPQHF.